This T cell receptor (beta chain) was retrieved from a study of immune characterization of retroperitoneal liposarcoma. TCRdb re-called the PCR reads through MiXCR, storing one row per CDR3 protein. This sample has roughly 9,700 distinct CDR3 sequences, with 28% found just once. V lost 6 bases, J lost 9 bases, and 5 bases stayed unmatched. Germline loops: CDR1 SGHVS, CDR2 FNYEAQ. The CDR3 loop spans 12 amino acids. Sequencing input: tumor tissue. This clonotype originated in a female donor with retroperitoneal liposarcoma. The J gene is TRBJ2-1, the V gene TRBV7-6; TRBD2 matches at 7 bases. This CDR3 is CASSGREVEQFF. The CDR3 DNA reads as TGTGCCAGCAGTGGACGGGAGGTTGAGCAGTTCTTC. Full variable domain (remainder filled in from reference TRBV7-6 and TRBJ2-1): GAGVSQSPRYKVTKRGQDVALRCDPISGHVSLYWYRQALGQGPEFLTYFNYEAQQDKSGLPNDRFSAERPEGSISTLTIQRTEQRDSAMYRCASSGREVEQFFGPGTRLTVL.